This T cell receptor beta chain came from a study of T cell changes during pregnancy in multiple sclerosis. The table lists this clone with a count of one. Looked up from germline, CDR1 is SGHDT and CDR2 is YYEEEE. V was trimmed by 6 bases and J by 5 bases, leaving 17 bases between them. The CDR3 consists of 14 residues. Profiled with immunoSEQ multiplex PCR; TCRdb holds only in-frame clones, not every one. The table shows some 110,000 clones, with 92% occurring only once. The receptor's source is a female donor with multiple sclerosis, enrolled in a pregnancy study. The V call is TRBV5-6, the J call TRBJ1-2; a possible D gene is TRBD1 (6 bases). Sample: peripheral blood, taken in the third trimester of pregnancy. For the CDR3, the DNA is TGTGCCAGCACCCCCTGGGGGCGCGCATATGGCTACACCTTC. Protein sequence: CASTPWGRAYGYTF.